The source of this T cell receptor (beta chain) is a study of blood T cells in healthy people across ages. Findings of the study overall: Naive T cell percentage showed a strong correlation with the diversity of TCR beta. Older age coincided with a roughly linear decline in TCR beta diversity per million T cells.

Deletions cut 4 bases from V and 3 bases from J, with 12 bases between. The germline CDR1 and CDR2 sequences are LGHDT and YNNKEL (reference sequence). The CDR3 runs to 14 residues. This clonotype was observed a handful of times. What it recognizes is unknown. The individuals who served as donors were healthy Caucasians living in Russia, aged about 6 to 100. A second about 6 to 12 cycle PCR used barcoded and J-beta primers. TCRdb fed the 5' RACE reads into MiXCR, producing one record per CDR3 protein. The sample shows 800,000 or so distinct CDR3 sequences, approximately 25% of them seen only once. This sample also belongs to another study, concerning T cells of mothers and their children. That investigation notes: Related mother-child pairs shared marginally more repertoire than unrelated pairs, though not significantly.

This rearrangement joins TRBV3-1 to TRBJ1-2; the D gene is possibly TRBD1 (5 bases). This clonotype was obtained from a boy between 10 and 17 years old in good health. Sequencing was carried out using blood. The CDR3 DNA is TGTGCCAGCAGCCGGGACCTTTTGGACTATGGCTACACCTTC. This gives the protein CASSRDLLDYGYTF.